The 2 T cell receptor beta chains below come from one sample, sequenced in a study of blood T cells in healthy people across ages. Then a second PCR, running roughly 7 to 11 cycles, was carried out with a sample-barcoded 5' primer and a J-beta primer mix. A single record per CDR3 protein comes from TCRdb applying MiXCR to the 5' RACE reads. The table shows about 1.8 million distinct CDR3 sequences, with less than 50% occurring only once. Sequenced: blood. The receptors shown here come from a woman between 35 and 50 years old in good health.

J is TRBJ2-6 and V is TRBV15; D is unresolved. The V and J ends lost 0 bases and 0 bases respectively, with 12 bases between them. CDR1 and CDR2 (germline): LNHNV, YYDKDF (reference sequence). This CDR3 is 18 amino acids long. The CDR3 protein is CATSRDLELYSGANVLTF. CDR3 coding DNA: TGTGCCACCAGCAGAGATCTCGAGCTATACTCTGGGGCCAACGTCCTGACTTTC.

The chain links TRBV6-6 to TRBJ2-2; perhaps TRBD1 as D (5 bases). The CDR3 loop spans 13 amino acids. V shed 2 bases and J shed 7 bases, with 8 bases lying between them. Germline-derived CDR1 and CDR2 are MNHNY and SVGAGI (reference sequence). CDR3 region: CASSYAQGGELFF. The CDR3 coding sequence is TGTGCCAGCAGTTACGCCCAGGGCGGGGAGCTGTTTTTT.